The 14 T cell receptor beta chains presented below share a single source sample, sequenced in a study of cytomegalovirus exposure and HLA in healthy donors. The primer mix had 60 Vbeta and 13 Jbeta primers. The method was immunoSEQ multiplex PCR; TCRdb's version includes in-frame clones alone and lacks a portion of them. The table records around 150,000 clones, 81% of them present only once. Specimen: PBMCs. These TCRs come from a woman aged 50 to 60 in good health and CMV-seronegative.

The chain combines TRBV27 with TRBJ2-7, with a tentative D call TRBD1 (6 bases). The CDR3 runs 15 residues. The V and J ends lost 2 bases and 3 bases respectively, with 14 bases between them. The germline gives CDR1 MNHEY, CDR2 SMNVEV (reference sequence). CDR3 amino acids: CASSLVGDTYYEQYF. The DNA of the CDR3 is TGTGCCAGCAGTTTAGTAGGGGACACATACTACGAGCAGTACTTC.

V usage is TRBV21-1 and J usage is TRBJ2-3; the table's D call, TRBD2, has no DNA check behind it. TRBV21-1 is shown as a pseudogene. The CDR3 is made up of 15 amino acids. CDR3 in DNA: TGTGCCAGCAGCCCTCGGGGGGTAGCAATAGATACGCAGTATTTT. Its translation is CASSPRGVAIDTQYF.

About this clone itself: At one end, the junction sequence differs from germline, possibly due to a read error. The genes are TRBV9 and TRBJ1-1; D uncertain. Germline V gives CDR1 SGDLS, CDR2 YYNGEE. The CDR3 is made up of 15 amino acids. CDR3 sequence reads: CASSVGWQANIEAFF. The CDR3 DNA follows: TGTGCCAGCAGCGTAGGCTGGCAGGCGAACATTGAAGCTTTCTTT.

The chain couples TRBV25-1 to TRBJ1-1; D gene unclear. The CDR3 length is 11 residues. The germline V gene has CDR1 MGHDK and CDR2 SYGVNS. Trimming stripped 4 bases from V and 9 bases from J, with 9 bases between. The CDR3 nucleotides are TGTGCCAGCAGTGGAGGAACACAAGCTTTCTTT. This codes for CASSGGTQAFF. The complete variable domain, with remaining parts taken from reference TRBV25-1 and TRBJ1-1, reads EADIYQTPRYLVIGTGKKITLECSQTMGHDKMYWYQQDPGMELHLIHYSYGVNSTEKGDLSSESTVSRIRTEHFPLTLESARPSHTSQYLCASSGGTQAFFGQGTRLTVV.

The chain couples TRBV19 to TRBJ1-1, with a possible D match to TRBD1 (6 bases). Trimming took 1 base from V and 6 from J, leaving 12 bases between them. Germline V gene sequence: CDR1 LNHDA, CDR2 SQIVND (reference sequence). The CDR3 runs 14 residues. DNA for the CDR3: TGTGCCAGTAGTATAGCCAGGGGAGTACCTGAAGCTTTCTTT. Its translation: CASSIARGVPEAFF.

The chain uses TRBV5-1 and TRBJ1-2; 8 bases align to TRBD1. Germline values: CDR1 SGHRS, CDR2 YFSETQ. The CDR3 consists of 13 residues. Trimming took 0 bases from V and 9 from J; bases not matched to a gene: 4. The CDR3 loop is CASSLGGQVSYTF. In DNA form, the CDR3 reads TGCGCCAGCAGCTTGGGGGGACAGGTGAGCTACACCTTC.

This chain connects TRBV7-2 to TRBJ2-2; a possible D gene is TRBD2 (5 bases). This CDR3 region has 15 residues. V lost 3 bases to trimming and J lost 3 bases, with 11 bases between them. Germline CDR1 is SGHTA and CDR2 is FQGNSA. This chain's CDR3 is CASSFVGVHTGELFF. CDR3 nucleotide sequence: TGTGCCAGCAGCTTTGTCGGGGTTCACACCGGGGAGCTGTTTTTT.

This clone was counted a few times. V gene TRBV5-5 combines with J gene TRBJ2-7; D is ambiguous. The V gene lost 4 bases and the J gene lost 1 base, with 15 bases spanning the gap. Germline CDR1 SGHKS, CDR2 YYEKEE (reference sequence). The CDR3 length is 15 residues. CDR3 region: CASSQRSDPSYEQYF. The DNA for the CDR3 is TGTGCCAGCAGCCAGAGGTCAGACCCTTCCTACGAGCAGTACTTC.

The chain employs TRBV28 and TRBJ2-7, with D unresolved. V was shortened by 3 bases and J by 3 bases, with 12 bases between the two germline ends. The CDR3 extends over 14 amino acids. The V gene's germline CDR1 is MDHEN and CDR2 SYDVKM. The CDR3 DNA reads TGTGCCAGCAGTTTTAGTTTTACTATCTACGAGCAGTACTTC. It specifies CASSFSFTIYEQYF.

The chain uses TRBV13 and TRBJ1-1; possibly TRBD1 for D (5 bases). The CDR3 spans 16 residues. CDR1 and CDR2 (germline): PRHDT, FYEKMQ (reference sequence). Trimming took 5 bases from V and 2 from J, leaving 18 bases between them. The CDR3 DNA follows: TGTGCCAGCAGCGCCCGGATACAGGTGCACAACACTGAAGCTTTCTTT. Amino acid sequence: CASSARIQVHNTEAFF.

The chain is built from TRBV11-1 and TRBJ2-5; D gene uncertain. The V gene's germline CDR1 is SGHAT and CDR2 FQDESV (reference sequence). The CDR3 sequence is 14 residues long. Trimming shortened V by 5 bases and J by 2 bases, and 12 bases separated the two germline ends. The CDR3 DNA is TGTGCCAGCAGCCCGGGTTTAGGACAAGAGACCCAGTACTTC. It encodes CASSPGLGQETQYF. The full variable domain, with the rest looked up from reference TRBV11-1 and TRBJ2-5, is EAEVAQSPRYKITEKSQAVAFWCDPISGHATLYWYRQILGQGPELLVQFQDESVVDDSQLPKDRFSAERLKGVDSTLKIQPAELGDSAMYLCASSPGLGQETQYFGPGTRLLVL.

The chain couples TRBV19 to TRBJ1-6; 11 nucleotides line up with TRBD1. Germline lookup yields CDR1 LNHDA and CDR2 SQIVND (reference sequence). The J segment lost 10 bases and the V segment lost 1 base, leaving 6 bases of the junction unmatched. The length of the CDR3 is 16 residues. The CDR3 region has the DNA TGTGCCAGTAGTATAGGAGTGGGACAGGGGGAATCACCCCTCCACTTT. Amino acids: CASSIGVGQGESPLHF.

The count of this clone is one. V is TRBV27 and J is TRBJ2-1; 7 nucleotides line up with TRBD2. The CDR3 length is 17 residues. V lost 6 bases and J lost 0; bases outside the gene matches: 11. The germline V gene has CDR1 MNHEY and CDR2 SMNVEV (reference sequence). The CDR3 coding sequence is TGTGCCAGCAGCGAAGATAGCGGGTCTAGCTCCTACAATGAGCAGTTCTTC. Translated: CASSEDSGSSSYNEQFF.

V and J are TRBV13 and TRBJ2-5; 12 bases match TRBD1. The CDR3 sequence is 15 residues long. V was pared by 4 bases and J by 5 bases, with 5 bases of the junction left unmatched. CDR1 is PRHDT, CDR2 FYEKMQ, per germline (reference sequence). This CDR3 is CASSSGTGGAETQYF. CDR3 DNA: TGTGCCAGCAGCTCCGGGACAGGGGGCGCGGAGACCCAGTACTTC.